This T cell receptor (beta chain) is from a study of post-analysis software for immune sequencing data. Looking at the study overall: Clinical courses comprised relapsing-remitting, secondary progressive and progressive-relapsing multiple sclerosis.

Germline loops: CDR1 LGHNT, CDR2 FRNRAP. V was cut by 8 bases and J by 4 bases, with 14 bases left in between. The CDR3 covers 13 residues. The library was made from cDNA and included unique molecular identifiers. T cells numbering 1 to 10 million yielded cDNA molecules that totaled roughly 500,000. TCRdb analysed the PCR reads with MiXCR anew, one entry per CDR3 protein. The sample carries some 800,000 distinct CDR3 sequences, 35% to 55% recorded once. Broader study findings: F measure showed strong co-clustering of same-batch samples. Comparison with controls showed significantly lower normalized Chao1 diversity in multiple sclerosis patients. Patients used five TRBV segments, including TRBV5-6, TRBV5-1 and TRBV20-1, more often than controls.

In this sample, this clonotype turned up a few times. Its antigen is unknown. The sample was blood. This clonotype was sampled from a girl aged 10 to 17 with multiple sclerosis. The chain recombines TRBV12-5 with TRBJ1-2, with D tentatively TRBD1 (5 bases). CDR3 amino acids: CASTPGPPYGYTF. The CDR3 nucleotides read TGTGCTAGTACCCCGGGACCGCCCTATGGCTACACCTTC. The full variable domain, rest sourced from reference TRBV12-5 and TRBJ1-2, is DARVTQTPRHKVTEMGQEVTMRCQPILGHNTVFWYRQTMMQGLELLAYFRNRAPLDDSGMPKDRFSAEMPDATLATLKIQPSEPRDSAVYFCASTPGPPYGYTFGSGTRLTVV.